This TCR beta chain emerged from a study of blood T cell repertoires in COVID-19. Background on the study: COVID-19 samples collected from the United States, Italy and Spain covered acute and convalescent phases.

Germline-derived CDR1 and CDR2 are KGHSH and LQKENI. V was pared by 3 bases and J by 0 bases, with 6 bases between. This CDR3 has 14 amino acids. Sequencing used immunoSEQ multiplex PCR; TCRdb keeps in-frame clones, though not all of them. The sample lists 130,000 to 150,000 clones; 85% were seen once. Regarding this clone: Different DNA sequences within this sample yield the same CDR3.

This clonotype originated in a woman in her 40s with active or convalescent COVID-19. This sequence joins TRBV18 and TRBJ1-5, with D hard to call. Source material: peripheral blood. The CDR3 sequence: CASSPGSSNQPQHF. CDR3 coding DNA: TGTGCCAGCTCACCGGGGAGTAGCAATCAGCCCCAGCATTTT.